This is a list of T cell receptor beta chains from one sample in a study of human T cells and chemical hapten exposure. TCRdb processed the RACE reads anew with MiXCR; each CDR3 protein has one entry. The sample shows about 120,000 distinct CDR3 sequences, 9.5% to 13% of them seen only once. The sample here was whole blood, taken in connection with sensitization to the hapten diphenylcyclopropenone (DPC). The origin of the receptors is a woman aged 50 to 60 with alopecia areata. Some clones in this sample may be carry-over from other donors' samples. The CDR3 runs from the conserved cysteine through the conserved F or W. The D gene is left open where the match is weak. Size is omitted from some rows. Given values are once, few, many or a class for expanded clones.

>.|TRBV6-2/TRBV6-3|TRBJ1-1|.
TGTGCCAGCAGTTTGGGGGTGGTCACTGAAGCTTTCTTT
CASSLGVVTEAFF
>TRBD1|TRBV11-2|TRBJ1-1|many
TGTGCCAGCAGGCCAACCGGGACAGGGAACACTGAAGCTTTCTTT
CASRPTGTGNTEAFF
>.|TRBV29-1|TRBJ2-7|.
TGCAGCGTTGAAGTAGGGACTCGCTCCTACGAGCAGTACTTC
CSVEVGTRSYEQYF
>TRBD2|TRBV28|TRBJ2-1|many
TGTGCCAGCAGACGACGCGGGGGGAATGAGCAGTTCTTC
CASRRRGGNEQFF
>.|TRBV10-3|TRBJ2-7|.
TGTGCCATCAGTGAGTCCTTAAATCCCTACGAGCAGTACTTC
CAISESLNPYEQYF
>.|TRBV7-2|TRBJ2-1|many
TGTGCCAGCGGGTCCTACAATGAGCAGTTCTTC
CASGSYNEQFF
>.|TRBV4-3|TRBJ2-4|many
TGCGCCAGCAGCCAGGGGTCGTCCCGATGGGGCAAAAACATTCAGTACTTC
CASSQGSSRWGKNIQYF
>.|TRBV5-8|TRBJ1-5|few
TGTGCCAGCACCGTGCCGCCGGGTGAGACGGATCAGCCCCAGCATTTT
CASTVPPGETDQPQHF
>TRBD1|TRBV10-2|TRBJ1-2|few
TGCGCCAGCAGAGGTGGACAGGGGAACTATGGCTACACCTTC
CASRGGQGNYGYTF
>.|TRBV6-1|TRBJ2-1|many
TGTGCCAGCAGTGAACATAACAATGAGCAGTTCTTC
CASSEHNNEQFF
>.|TRBV4-3|TRBJ2-1|.
TGCGCCAGCAGCCCTACCGACATCTACCTTTACAATGAGCAGTTCTTC
CASSPTDIYLYNEQFF
>TRBD2|TRBV7-2|TRBJ2-5|few
TGTGCCAGCAGCTTAAATCCCGGCGCAGTGGGAGGGCCGGGAGAGACCCAGTACTTC
CASSLNPGAVGGPGETQYF
>.|TRBV6-1|TRBJ1-1|.
TGTGCCAGCAGTGAAGCACTAATTTGGCGGGGGTTTGAAGCTTTCTTT
CASSEALIWRGFEAFF
>TRBD1|TRBV6-1|TRBJ1-2|.
TGTGCCAGCAGCCGAGGACAGGGGGCGCGCTATGGCTACACCTTC
CASSRGQGARYGYTF
>TRBD1|TRBV7-2|TRBJ1-1|few
TGTGCCAGCAGCTTAGTTGGACAGGGGAGCGAAGCTTTCTTT
CASSLVGQGSEAFF
>.|TRBV28|TRBJ2-1|few
TGTGCCAGCAGTTTATTGGGGGCCACAGGGAGAAATGAGCAGTTCTTC
CASSLLGATGRNEQFF
>.|TRBV7-6|TRBJ1-4|.
TGTGCCAGCAGCCCGACAGGAAATGAAAAACTGTTTTTT
CASSPTGNEKLFF
>.|TRBV7-8|TRBJ1-3|many
TGTGCCAGCAGCCCAGACAGGCCCTCTGGAAACACCATATATTTT
CASSPDRPSGNTIYF
>.|TRBV20-1|TRBJ2-7|few
TGCAGTGCCCGACAGTCCATTTCCTACGAGCAGTACTTC
CSARQSISYEQYF
>.|TRBV10-3|TRBJ2-3|few
TGTGCCATCAGTATCCGGGGCAGAAGCACAGATACGCAGTATTTT
CAISIRGRSTDTQYF
>.|TRBV20-1|TRBJ2-7|many
TGCAGTGCTTCACCCAGGACCTACGAGCAGTACTTC
CSASPRTYEQYF
>.|TRBV6-1|TRBJ1-2|many
TGTGCCAGCAGTGAAGATTACAGGGCCGCAGATCACACCTTC
CASSEDYRAADHTF
>TRBD1|TRBV6-5|TRBJ2-7|.
TGTGCCAGCCGCCGGGACAGGGGAGGGTTGCAGTACTTC
CASRRDRGGLQYF
>.|TRBV14|TRBJ2-3|many
TGTGCCAGCAGAAGGCAGGCAAGCACAGATACGCAGTATTTT
CASRRQASTDTQYF
>.|TRBV18|TRBJ1-4|.
TGTGCCAGCTCAGACAGCGCAACTAATGAAAAACTGTTTTTT
CASSDSATNEKLFF
>TRBD1|TRBV27|TRBJ1-1|few
TGTGCCAGCACGGGACAGCTCCCCACTGAAGCTTTCTTT
CASTGQLPTEAFF